Reported below is one TCR beta chain. This CDR3 is built from 15 residues. Germline V gives CDR1 SGHTS, CDR2 YDEGEE. Deletions cut 4 bases from V and 0 bases from J, with 12 bases between. The data originate from a study of blood T cell repertoires in COVID-19. Whole-study context: The United States, Italy and Spain supplied acute and convalescent COVID-19 samples. The analysed material was cDNA or gDNA that came from T cells, B-cell-depleted T cells, or PBMCs.

Sequenced by immunoSEQ multiplex PCR; TCRdb stores in-frame clones only, minus some. This sample yields under 300,000 clones, of which about 83% are seen a single time; over 9% belongs to the top ten. The sequencing sample was made of peripheral blood. The V and J genes are TRBV5-8 and TRBJ2-3; tentative D call: TRBD1 (7 bases). The source of this sequence is a man older than 75 with acute or convalescent COVID-19. The CDR3 DNA reads TGTGCCAGCAGCCCTGGAGGGGGCAGCACAGATACGCAGTATTTT. It is translated as CASSPGGGSTDTQYF.